The text below deals with one T cell receptor (beta chain). The target antigen is unknown. These data come from a study of T cell responses to AZD1222 COVID-19 vaccine. Findings and limits, study-wide: Unmutated variant regions reportedly attract nearly half of all spike-specific TCRs. Clonal diversity was possibly underestimated, and the donors were mostly white British, with more females.

Data came from immunoSEQ multiplex PCR; TCRdb stores just in-frame clones and leaves some out. The profile shows approximately 150,000 clones, over 75% of them singletons. V gave up 4 bases and J gave up 1 base, with 23 bases separating them. Per the germline V gene, CDR1 is SGHRS and CDR2 is YFSETQ. This CDR3 has 18 amino acids. The receptor was isolated from an adult who received the MenACWY meningococcal vaccine as a control. The rearrangement uses TRBV5-1 and TRBJ1-1; D possibly corresponds to TRBD1 (5 bases). This specimen was peripheral blood, taken 28 days after the second dose of the MenACWY control vaccine. The CDR3 nucleotides read TGCGCCAGCAGCCCCCTTGGGGGGAGCAGAAGTTGGAACACTGAAGCTTTCTTT. This translates into CASSPLGGSRSWNTEAFF.